This T cell receptor beta chain was sequenced for a study of blood T cell repertoires in COVID-19. The J segment lost 5 bases and the V segment lost 5 bases, leaving 4 bases of the junction unmatched. This CDR3 spans 14 amino acids. Germline V gives CDR1 SGHTA, CDR2 FQGTGA. Authors' methods: Amplification of reference gene primers was used by the study to estimate nucleated cell counts. Measured with immunoSEQ multiplex PCR; TCRdb has only the in-frame clones, and not every one. The V and J calls and clone size come from that table; D and trimming were worked out from the DNA. The table shows a few hundred thousand clones, with 75% to 85% occurring only once.

Sequences were obtained from PBMCs or T cells enriched from blood (not recorded which). V is TRBV7-3 and J is TRBJ2-2; 8 bases are shared with TRBD1. The receptor was derived from a middle-aged woman with acute COVID-19. The CDR3 sequence: CASSIRQGTGELFF. As DNA, the CDR3 is TGTGCCAGCAGCATACGACAGGGGACCGGGGAGCTGTTTTTT.